These 14 T cell receptor beta chains were sequenced from one sample in a study of T cell changes during pregnancy in multiple sclerosis. The repertoire was sequenced with immunoSEQ multiplex PCR; TCRdb's copy has only in-frame clones and lacks some. Among just under 65,000 clones, 91% were seen once, and the ten largest hold less than 1.5%. The sequencing here drew on peripheral blood, taken after pregnancy. The receptor source for this set is a female donor in good health, enrolled as a control in a pregnancy study.

V usage is TRBV10-3 and J usage is TRBJ2-7; 13 bases agree with TRBD2. Unmatched junction bases numbered 5, after V lost 2 bases and J lost 4 bases. The CDR3 runs to 16 residues. Germline V gene lookup returns CDR1 ENHRY and CDR2 SYGVKD. The CDR3 reads CAISEPGLAGRYEQYF. In DNA, the CDR3 is TGTGCCATCAGTGAGCCGGGACTAGCGGGGCGATACGAGCAGTACTTC.

V and J are TRBV9 and TRBJ1-1; no firm D call. Trimming removed 4 bases from V and 0 bases from J, with 19 bases in between. This CDR3 has 17 residues. Germline-derived CDR1 and CDR2 are SGDLS and YYNGEE. CDR3 loop: CASSHDGESRMNTEAFF. In DNA form, the CDR3 reads TGTGCCAGCAGCCACGATGGGGAGAGTCGAATGAACACTGAAGCTTTCTTT.

This clone was counted only a few times. The chain links TRBV7-2 to TRBJ2-2; D is perhaps TRBD1 (7 bases). Germline V CDR1 and CDR2: SGHTA, FQGNSA. V lost 5 bases and J 5 bases, leaving 12 bases between the germline ends. The CDR3 runs to 14 residues. CDR3 DNA sequence: TGTGCCAGCAGCAACGCAGGGGGGACCGGGGAGCTGTTTTTT. The encoded protein is CASSNAGGTGELFF.

This clone occurred a few times. This chain uses TRBV19 with TRBJ1-2; 7 bases line up with TRBD1. The V gene's germline CDR1 is LNHDA and CDR2 SQIVND (reference sequence). The V segment lost 5 bases and the J segment 1 base; nucleotides outside the gene matches: 1. This CDR3 has 13 residues. Here the CDR3 reads CASSWDSNYGYTF. CDR3 DNA: TGTGCCAGTAGTTGGGACAGTAACTATGGCTACACCTTC.

V gene TRBV9 combines with J gene TRBJ2-7, with a tentative D call TRBD1 (6 bases). Germline-derived CDR1 and CDR2 are SGDLS and YYNGEE. V gave up 3 bases and J gave up 2 bases, with 18 bases separating them. The CDR3 has 16 amino acids. The CDR3 DNA follows: TGTGCCAGCAGCGCGGCCCCGGGACACCTTACCTACGAGCAGTACTTC. Translated, it gives CASSAAPGHLTYEQYF.

This clone came up once. The V gene is TRBV7-8, the J gene TRBJ1-4; D gene unclear. V lost 5 bases and J 1 base, leaving 17 bases between the germline ends. The CDR3 loop spans 17 amino acids. Germline loops: CDR1 SGHVS, CDR2 FQNEAQ. The chain's CDR3 is CASSGPKRPLTNEKLFF. The CDR3 nucleotides read TGTGCCAGCAGCGGTCCTAAGAGGCCGCTAACTAATGAAAAACTGTTTTTT.

Written as DNA, the CDR3 is TGCGCCAGCAGCCCCACTACCGGGACCCCAATCGGGGGTGGCTACACCTTC. Its protein product is CASSPTTGTPIGGGYTF. The V gene is TRBV5-1, the J gene TRBJ1-2; a weak D match, TRBD1 (5 bases). Germline CDR1 reads SGHRS; CDR2 reads YFSETQ. There are 17 residues in the CDR3. V dropped 4 bases and J dropped 7 bases, with 26 bases sitting between them.

The rearrangement uses TRBV5-6 and TRBJ1-5; 7 bases are a match to TRBD1. From germline, CDR1 is SGHDT and CDR2 YYEEEE. Germline trimming cut 4 bases from V and 4 bases from J; bases unmatched to any gene: 8. The CDR3 has 15 residues. Written as DNA, the CDR3 is TGTGCCAGCAGCGCCGGGACAGTTCGAAATCAGCCCCAGCATTTT. Translated: CASSAGTVRNQPQHF.

This clone was seen more than once but under ten times. The chain is built from TRBV6-6 and TRBJ2-1; 9 bases match TRBD1. This CDR3 spans 15 amino acids. Trimming took 4 bases from V and 2 from J; bases not matched to a gene: 3. Germline CDR1 is MNHNY and CDR2 is SVGAGI (reference sequence). CDR3 sequence: CASSSQGAAYNEQFF. DNA for the CDR3: TGTGCCAGCAGTTCACAGGGGGCGGCCTACAATGAGCAGTTCTTC.

The genes are TRBV9 and TRBJ2-2; weak D call: TRBD2 (6 bases). The CDR3 is 16 amino acids. Trimming cost V 4 bases and J 1 base, with 14 bases left between them. Germline loops: CDR1 SGDLS, CDR2 YYNGEE. CDR3 DNA: TGTGCCAGCAGCCCAAGATGGGAGGTGAACACCGGGGAGCTGTTTTTT. Protein product: CASSPRWEVNTGELFF.

This clone was observed a few times. This chain connects TRBV7-3 to TRBJ1-1, with D perhaps matching TRBD1 (5 bases). Germline V CDR1 and CDR2: SGHTA, FQGTGA. Trimming removed 4 bases at V and 4 bases at J, with 13 bases between. CDR3 length: 14 residues. The CDR3 DNA follows: TGTGCCAGCAGCTCTGGGTCAGGGTCCACTGAAGCTTTCTTT. It codes for CASSSGSGSTEAFF.

This clone was observed a few times. This chain uses TRBV7-3 with TRBJ1-6; 10 bases line up with TRBD1. V dropped 5 bases and J dropped 6; count of bases not matched to a gene: 4. The CDR3 loop spans 15 amino acids. Germline assignment: CDR1 SGHTA and CDR2 FQGTGA. The CDR3 protein is CASSMGQGPNSPLHF. CDR3 coding DNA: TGTGCCAGCAGCATGGGACAGGGGCCTAATTCACCCCTCCACTTT.

The rearrangement joins TRBV5-4 to TRBJ1-6; 8 bases line up with TRBD1. The CDR3 contains 15 residues. Germline-derived CDR1 and CDR2 are SGHNT and YYREEE (reference sequence). J gave up 7 bases and V 3 bases, and 6 bases lay outside the gene matches. In DNA, the CDR3 is TGTGCCAGCAGCTCAGGACAGGGTGGGAATTCACCCCTCCACTTT. Translated: CASSSGQGGNSPLHF.

The rearrangement links TRBV5-4 to TRBJ1-4, with unresolved D. This CDR3 region has 16 residues. Germline V gene sequence: CDR1 SGHNT, CDR2 YYREEE (reference sequence). Trimming took 3 bases from V and 5 from J, leaving 17 bases between them. CDR3 amino acids: CASSSLQTSGNEKLFF. The CDR3, as DNA: TGTGCCAGCAGCTCCCTCCAGACATCTGGAAATGAAAAACTGTTTTTT. Full variable domain (missing parts from reference TRBV5-4 and TRBJ1-4): ETGVTQSPTHLIKTRGQQVTLRCSSQSGHNTVSWYQQALGQGPQFIFQYYREEENGRGNFPPRFSGLQFPNYSSELNVNALELDDSALYLCASSSLQTSGNEKLFFGSGTQLSVL.